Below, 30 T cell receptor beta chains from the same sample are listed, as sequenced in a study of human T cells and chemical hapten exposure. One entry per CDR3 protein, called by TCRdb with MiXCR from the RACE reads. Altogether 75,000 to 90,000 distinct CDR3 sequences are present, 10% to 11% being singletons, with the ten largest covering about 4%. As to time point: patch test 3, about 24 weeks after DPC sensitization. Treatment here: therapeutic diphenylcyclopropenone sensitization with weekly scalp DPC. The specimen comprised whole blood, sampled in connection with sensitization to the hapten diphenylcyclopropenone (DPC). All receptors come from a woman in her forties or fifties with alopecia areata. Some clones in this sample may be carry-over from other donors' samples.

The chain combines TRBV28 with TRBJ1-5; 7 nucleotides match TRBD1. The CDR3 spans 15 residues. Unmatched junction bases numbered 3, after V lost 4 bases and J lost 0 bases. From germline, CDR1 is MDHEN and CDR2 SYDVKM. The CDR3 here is CASSSTGSSNQPQHF. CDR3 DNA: TGTGCCAGCAGTTCGACAGGGTCTAGCAATCAGCCCCAGCATTTT.

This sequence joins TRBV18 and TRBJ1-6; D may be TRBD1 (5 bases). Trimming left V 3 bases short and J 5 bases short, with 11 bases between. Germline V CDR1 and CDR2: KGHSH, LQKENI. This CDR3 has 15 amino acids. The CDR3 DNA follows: TGTGCCAGCTCACCCGGCAGGGCTGATAATTCACCCCTCCACTTT. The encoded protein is CASSPGRADNSPLHF. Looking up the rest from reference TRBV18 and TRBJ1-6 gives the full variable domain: NAGVMQNPRHLVRRRGQEARLRCSPMKGHSHVYWYRQLPEEGLKFMVYLQKENIIDESGMPKERFSAEFPKEGPSILRIQQVVRGDSAAYFCASSPGRADNSPLHFGNGTRLTVT.

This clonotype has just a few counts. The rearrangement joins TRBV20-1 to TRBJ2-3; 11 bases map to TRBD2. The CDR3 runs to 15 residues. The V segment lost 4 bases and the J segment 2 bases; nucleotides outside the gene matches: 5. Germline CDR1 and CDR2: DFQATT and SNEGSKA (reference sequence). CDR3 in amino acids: CSANQGLADTDTQYF. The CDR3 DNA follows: TGCAGTGCTAACCAGGGACTAGCGGACACAGATACGCAGTATTTT.

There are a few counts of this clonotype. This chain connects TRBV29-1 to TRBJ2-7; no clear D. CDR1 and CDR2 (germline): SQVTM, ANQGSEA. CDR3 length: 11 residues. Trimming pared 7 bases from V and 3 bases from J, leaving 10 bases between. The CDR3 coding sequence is TGCAGCGCTGCCTTCGACTACGAGCAGTACTTC. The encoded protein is CSAAFDYEQYF.

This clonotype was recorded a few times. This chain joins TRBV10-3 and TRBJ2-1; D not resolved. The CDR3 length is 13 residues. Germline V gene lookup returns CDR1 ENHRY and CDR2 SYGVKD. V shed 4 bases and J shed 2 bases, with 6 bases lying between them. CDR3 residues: CAISGEAYNEQFF. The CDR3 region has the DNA TGTGCCATCAGTGGAGAAGCCTACAATGAGCAGTTCTTC.

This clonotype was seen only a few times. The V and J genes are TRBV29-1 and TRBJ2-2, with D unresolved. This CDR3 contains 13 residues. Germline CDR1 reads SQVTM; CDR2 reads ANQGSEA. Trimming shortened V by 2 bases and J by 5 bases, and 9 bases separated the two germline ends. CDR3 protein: CSVESAITGELFF. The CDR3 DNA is TGCAGCGTTGAATCGGCCATAACCGGGGAGCTGTTTTTT.

CDR3 sequence reads: CASSQGLTSGSSTYEQYF. The CDR3 coding sequence is TGTGCCAGCAGCCAAGGACTGACTAGCGGGAGTTCCACCTACGAGCAGTACTTC. V is TRBV3-1 and J is TRBJ2-7; 12 bases agree with TRBD2. Germline V gives CDR1 LGHDT, CDR2 YNNKEL (reference sequence). The CDR3 is 18 residues long. V lost 1 base to trimming and J lost 2 bases; unmatched junction nucleotides: 9.

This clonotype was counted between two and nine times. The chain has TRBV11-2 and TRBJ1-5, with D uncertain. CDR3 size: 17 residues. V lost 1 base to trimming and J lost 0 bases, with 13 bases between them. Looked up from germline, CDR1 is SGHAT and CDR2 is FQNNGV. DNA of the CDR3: TGTGCCAGCAGCTTAGGACATCGCCCCTATAGCAATCAGCCCCAGCATTTT. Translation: CASSLGHRPYSNQPQHF.

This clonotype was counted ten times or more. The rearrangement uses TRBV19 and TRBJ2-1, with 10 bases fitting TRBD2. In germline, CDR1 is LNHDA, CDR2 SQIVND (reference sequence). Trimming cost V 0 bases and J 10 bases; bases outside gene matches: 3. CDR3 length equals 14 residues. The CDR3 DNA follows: TGTGCCAGTAGTATAGATCCGACTAGCGGGGAGCAGTTCTTC. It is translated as CASSIDPTSGEQFF. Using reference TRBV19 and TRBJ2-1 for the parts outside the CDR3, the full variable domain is DGGITQSPKYLFRKEGQNVTLSCEQNLNHDAMYWYRQDPGQGLRLIYYSQIVNDFQKGDIAEGYSVSREKKESFPLTVTSAQKNPTAFYLCASSIDPTSGEQFFGPGTRLTVL.

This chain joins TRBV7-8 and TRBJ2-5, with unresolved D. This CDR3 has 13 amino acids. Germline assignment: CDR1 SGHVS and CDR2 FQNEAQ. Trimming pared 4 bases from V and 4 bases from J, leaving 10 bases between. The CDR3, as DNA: TGTGCCAGCAGCTCCTATACCCGAGAGACCCAGTACTTC. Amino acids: CASSSYTRETQYF.

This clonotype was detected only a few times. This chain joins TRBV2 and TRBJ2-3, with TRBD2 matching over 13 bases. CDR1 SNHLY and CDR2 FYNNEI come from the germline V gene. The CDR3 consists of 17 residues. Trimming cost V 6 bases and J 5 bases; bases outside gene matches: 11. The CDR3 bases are TGTGCCAGCAGCGGACTAGCGGGAGCTAATGTTGAAGATACGCAGTATTTT. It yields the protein CASSGLAGANVEDTQYF.

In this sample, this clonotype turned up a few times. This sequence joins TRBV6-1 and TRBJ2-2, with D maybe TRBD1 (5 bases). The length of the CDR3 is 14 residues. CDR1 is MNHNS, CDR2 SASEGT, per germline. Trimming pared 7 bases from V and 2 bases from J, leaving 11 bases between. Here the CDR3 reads CASIRQINTGELFF. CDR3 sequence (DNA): TGTGCCAGCATACGACAGATCAACACCGGGGAGCTGTTTTTT.

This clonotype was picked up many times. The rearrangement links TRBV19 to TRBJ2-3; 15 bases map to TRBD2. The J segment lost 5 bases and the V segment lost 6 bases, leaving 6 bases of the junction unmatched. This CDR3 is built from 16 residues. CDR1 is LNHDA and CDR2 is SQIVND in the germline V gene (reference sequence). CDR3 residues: CASSEGLAGGQDTQYF. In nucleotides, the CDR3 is TGTGCCAGTAGCGAGGGACTAGCGGGAGGACAAGATACGCAGTATTTT.

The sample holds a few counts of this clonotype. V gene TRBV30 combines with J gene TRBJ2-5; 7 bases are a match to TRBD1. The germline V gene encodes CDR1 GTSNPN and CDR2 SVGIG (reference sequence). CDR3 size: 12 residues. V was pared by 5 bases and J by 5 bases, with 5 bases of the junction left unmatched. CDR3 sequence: CAWSQQGETQYF. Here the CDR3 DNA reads TGTGCCTGGTCCCAACAGGGGGAGACCCAGTACTTC.

DNA for the CDR3: TGTGCCAGCAGCCGAAACCCGGGACAGTCCAACGAGCAGTACTTC. It codes for CASSRNPGQSNEQYF. The chain has TRBV5-5 and TRBJ2-7; 7 nucleotides align to TRBD1. The J segment lost 5 bases and the V segment lost 4 bases, leaving 12 bases of the junction unmatched. The CDR3 sequence is 15 residues long. CDR1 is SGHKS and CDR2 is YYEKEE in the germline V gene (reference sequence).

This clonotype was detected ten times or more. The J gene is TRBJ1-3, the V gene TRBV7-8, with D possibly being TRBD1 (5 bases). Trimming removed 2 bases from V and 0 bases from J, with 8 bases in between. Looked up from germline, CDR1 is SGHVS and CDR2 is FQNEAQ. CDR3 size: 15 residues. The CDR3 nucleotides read TGTGCCAGCAGCTTACGGGGGGGCTCTGGAAACACCATATATTTT. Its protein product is CASSLRGGSGNTIYF.

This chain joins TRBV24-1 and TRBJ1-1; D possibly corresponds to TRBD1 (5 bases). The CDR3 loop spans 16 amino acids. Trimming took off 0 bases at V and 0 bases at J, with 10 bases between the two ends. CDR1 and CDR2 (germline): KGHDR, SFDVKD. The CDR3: CATSDLQTELNTEAFF. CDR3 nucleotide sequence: TGTGCCACCAGTGATTTGCAGACAGAACTGAACACTGAAGCTTTCTTT.

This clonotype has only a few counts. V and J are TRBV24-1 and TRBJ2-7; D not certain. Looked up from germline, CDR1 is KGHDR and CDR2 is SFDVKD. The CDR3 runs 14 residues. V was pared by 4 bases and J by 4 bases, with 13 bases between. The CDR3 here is CATSERAPPYEQYF. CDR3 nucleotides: TGTGCCACCAGTGAAAGGGCCCCACCGTACGAGCAGTACTTC.

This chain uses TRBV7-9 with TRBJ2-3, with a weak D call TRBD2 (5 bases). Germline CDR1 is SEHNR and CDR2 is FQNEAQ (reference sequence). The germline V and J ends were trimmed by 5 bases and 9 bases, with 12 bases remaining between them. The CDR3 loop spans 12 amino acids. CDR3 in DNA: TGTGCCAGCAGCCCGGAGGCAGGCACGCAGTATTTT. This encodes CASSPEAGTQYF. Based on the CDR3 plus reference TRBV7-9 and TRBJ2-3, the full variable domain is DTGVSQNPRHKITKRGQNVTFRCDPISEHNRLYWYRQTLGQGPEFLTYFQNEAQLEKSRLLSDRFSAERPKGSFSTLEIQRTEQGDSAMYLCASSPEAGTQYFGPGTRLTVL.

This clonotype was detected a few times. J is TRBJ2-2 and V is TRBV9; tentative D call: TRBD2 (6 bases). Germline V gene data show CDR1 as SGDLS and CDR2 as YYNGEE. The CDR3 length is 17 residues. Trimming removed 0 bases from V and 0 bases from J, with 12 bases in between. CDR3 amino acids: CASSVVASDANTGELFF. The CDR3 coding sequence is TGTGCCAGCAGCGTAGTGGCTAGCGACGCGAACACCGGGGAGCTGTTTTTT. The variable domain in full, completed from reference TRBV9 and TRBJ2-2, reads DSGVTQTPKHLITATGQRVTLRCSPRSGDLSVYWYQQSLDQGLQFLIQYYNGEERAKGNILERFSAQQFPDLHSELNLSSLELGDSALYFCASSVVASDANTGELFFGEGSRLTVL.

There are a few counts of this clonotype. CDR3 nucleotides: TGTGCCAGCAGTTACCGGGGACTAGCGGGAGGCTGGGAGACCCAGTACTTC. It is translated as CASSYRGLAGGWETQYF. V gene TRBV6-5 combines with J gene TRBJ2-5; 15 bases line up with TRBD2. The CDR3 contains 17 residues. The trim removed 2 bases at V and 5 bases at J, leaving 6 bases unmatched. CDR1 and CDR2 from the germline V gene are MNHEY and SVGAGI.

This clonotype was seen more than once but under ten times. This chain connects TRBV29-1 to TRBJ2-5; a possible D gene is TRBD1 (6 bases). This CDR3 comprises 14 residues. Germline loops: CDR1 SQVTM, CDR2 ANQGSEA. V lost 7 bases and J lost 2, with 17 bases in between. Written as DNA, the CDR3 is TGCAGCGCGAATCCTGTGAGGGGGCAAGAGACCCAGTACTTC. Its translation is CSANPVRGQETQYF.

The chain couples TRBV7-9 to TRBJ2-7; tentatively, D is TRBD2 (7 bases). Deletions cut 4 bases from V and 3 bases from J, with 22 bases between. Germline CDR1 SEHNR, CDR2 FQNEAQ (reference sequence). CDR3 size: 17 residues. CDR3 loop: CASSSQLAPRGHYEQYF. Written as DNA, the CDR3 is TGTGCCAGCAGCTCCCAACTAGCGCCCAGGGGCCACTACGAGCAGTACTTC.

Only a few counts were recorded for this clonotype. The CDR3 nucleotides are TGTGCCAGCAGCTTGGAGGCAGACCAAGAGACCCAGTACTTC. Its protein product is CASSLEADQETQYF. This chain joins TRBV5-5 and TRBJ2-5; D ambiguous. The CDR3 has 14 residues. V lost 0 bases and J lost 0, with 6 bases in between. Germline V gives CDR1 SGHKS, CDR2 YYEKEE (reference sequence).

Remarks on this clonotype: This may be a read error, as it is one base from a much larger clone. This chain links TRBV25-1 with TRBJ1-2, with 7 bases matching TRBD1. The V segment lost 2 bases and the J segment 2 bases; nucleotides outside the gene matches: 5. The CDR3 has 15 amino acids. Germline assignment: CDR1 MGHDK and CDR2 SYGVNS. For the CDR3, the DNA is TGTGCCAGCAGTGAAAAAGGGGGCCAAAACTATGGCTACACCTTC. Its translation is CASSEKGGQNYGYTF.

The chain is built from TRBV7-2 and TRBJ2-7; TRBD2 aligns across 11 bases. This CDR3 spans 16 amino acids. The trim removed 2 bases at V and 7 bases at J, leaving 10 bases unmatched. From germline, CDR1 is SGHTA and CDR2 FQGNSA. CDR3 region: CASSLTVAGGPGEQYF. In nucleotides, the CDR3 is TGTGCCAGCAGCTTAACCGTAGCGGGAGGGCCGGGGGAGCAGTACTTC.

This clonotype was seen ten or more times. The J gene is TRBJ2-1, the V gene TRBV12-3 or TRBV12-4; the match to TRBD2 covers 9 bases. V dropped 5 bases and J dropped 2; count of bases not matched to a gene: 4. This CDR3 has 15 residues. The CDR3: CASSKLAGTYNEQFF. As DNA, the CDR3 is TGTGCCAGCAGTAAACTAGCGGGTACCTACAATGAGCAGTTCTTC.

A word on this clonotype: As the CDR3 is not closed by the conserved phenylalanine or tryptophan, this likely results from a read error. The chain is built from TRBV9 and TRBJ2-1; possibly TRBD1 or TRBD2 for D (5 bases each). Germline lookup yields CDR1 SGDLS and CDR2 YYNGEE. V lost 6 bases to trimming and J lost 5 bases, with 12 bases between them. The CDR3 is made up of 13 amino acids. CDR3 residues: CASTAGTNNEQFS. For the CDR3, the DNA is TGTGCCAGCACCGCCGGGACCAACAATGAGCAGTTCTCC.

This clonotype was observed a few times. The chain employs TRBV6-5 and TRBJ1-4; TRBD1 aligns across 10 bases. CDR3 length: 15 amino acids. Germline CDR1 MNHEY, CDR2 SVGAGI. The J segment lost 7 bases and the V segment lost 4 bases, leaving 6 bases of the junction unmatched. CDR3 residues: CASSSPGQGREKLFF. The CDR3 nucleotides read TGTGCCAGCAGTTCTCCGGGACAGGGGCGTGAAAAACTGTTTTTT.

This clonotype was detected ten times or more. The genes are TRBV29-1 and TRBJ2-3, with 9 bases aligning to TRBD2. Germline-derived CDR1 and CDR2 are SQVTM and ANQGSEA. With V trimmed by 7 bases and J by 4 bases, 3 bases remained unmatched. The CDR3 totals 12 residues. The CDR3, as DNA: TGCAGCGCCGGGACTAGCCCAGATACGCAGTATTTT. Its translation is CSAGTSPDTQYF.